This T cell receptor (beta chain) was captured in a study of blood T cell repertoires in COVID-19. Study at large: Spain, Italy and the United States supplied samples that represented acute and convalescent COVID-19. In each case, the material was cDNA or gDNA derived from T cells, B-cell-depleted T cells, or PBMCs.

Libraries were prepared by immunoSEQ multiplex PCR; TCRdb keeps only in-frame clonotypes and omits some of them. The sample consists of approximately 180,000 clones, over 70% of them appearing once. It was during active infection that Seattle patients were enrolled and then longitudinally followed. This TCR derives from a woman aged 35 to 49 with COVID-19, enrolled during active disease. Sequencing was performed on peripheral blood.

This CDR3 is CASSPPSQAETQYF. DNA for the CDR3: TGTGCCAGCTCACCACCTAGTCAAGCCGAGACCCAGTACTTC. This chain links TRBV18 with TRBJ2-5; no reliable D call. The CDR3 has 14 amino acids. Germline CDR1 KGHSH, CDR2 LQKENI. V lost 0 bases and J lost 5, with 10 bases in between. Together with reference TRBV18 and TRBJ2-5, the CDR3 gives the full variable domain: NAGVMQNPRHLVRRRGQEARLRCSPMKGHSHVYWYRQLPEEGLKFMVYLQKENIIDESGMPKERFSAEFPKEGPSILRIQQVVRGDSAAYFCASSPPSQAETQYFGPGTRLLVL.